This entry concerns a single TCR beta chain. The specificity of this receptor is unknown. No much larger clonotype is one base removed from it; base qualities were not supplied. Ends trimmed: V by 6 bases, J by 5 bases; bases unmatched to a gene: 14. Taken from the germline V gene, the CDR1 and CDR2 loops are MDHEN and SYDVKM. The CDR3 starts with the cysteine, ends with the phenylalanine, and has 17 residues. Of all the DNA, just the CDR3 is kept, 51 bases in frame from base 1. Genomic DNA was isolated from the sorted cells so that the TCRbeta CDR3 region could be sequenced. The immunoSEQ Assay was used for sequencing of TCRbeta CDR3 regions. TCRdb mirrors the immuneACCESS table, restricted to in-frame sequences. Some clones are absent from its copies; in checked studies, under half trace to an unresolved V gene, and the reason for the others is unknown. The sample profile shows approximately 90,000 clones; around 87% of them were found once. The ten biggest clones cover about 4% of the sample.

The sample comes from a study of OX40 agonist ivuxolimab in advanced cancers. Background for the entire study: Ivuxolimab was an agonistic, fully human IgG2 monoclonal antibody directed against OX40 (CD134), a costimulatory receptor. Intravenous ivuxolimab was administered to patients every 2 weeks at six dose levels: 0.01, 0.1, 0.3, 1.5, 3 and 10 mg/kg. Of the roughly 50 dose-escalation patients, hepatocellular carcinoma was present in approximately 20, melanoma in approximately 15, renal cell carcinoma in 9 and head and neck cancer in 9. The dose-escalation cohort was roughly 87% male with a mean age of around 62 years, ranging from roughly 23 to 90. Prior anti-PD-1, anti-PD-L1 or anti-CTLA-4 therapy was permitted, and checkpoint inhibitors had been received by about 36% of dose-escalation patients. Partial responses were achieved by three dose-escalation patients, of whom one had hepatocellular carcinoma and two had cutaneous melanoma. Peripheral TCRbeta sequencing aimed to test whether ivuxolimab altered TCR sequence diversity and caused clonal T-cell expansion. The paper covers the monotherapy dose-escalation part of the phase I ivuxolimab trial, which included N ≈ 57 patients.

The full study reports these points: Low levels of normalized T-cell clonal expansion were also seen in some patients who did not respond. At doses from 0.1 to 3.0 mg/kg, clonal expansion was seen in both CD4+ and CD8+ blood T cells between baseline and week 6. After ivuxolimab, CD8+ T cells had more expanded clones than CD4+ T cells on average. In the 0.1-3.0 mg/kg groups, partial responders had among the lowest normalized peripheral clonal expansion, particularly in CD8+ T cells. Which antigens the clonally expanded peripheral T cells were specific for was not determined.

Patients with autoimmune disease history or receiving systemic immunosuppression were excluded from the trial. Peripheral blood for TCR sequencing was collected from all dose cohorts at baseline, on cycle 4 day 1, and on cycle 7 day 1. Samples were obtained from an open-label, multicenter, first-in-human phase I dose-escalation trial of ivuxolimab. Adults with locally advanced or metastatic melanoma, renal cell carcinoma, hepatocellular carcinoma or head and neck squamous cell carcinoma were enrolled in the trial. Before TCR sequencing, CD4+ T cells and CD8+ T cells from peripheral blood were sorted into separate populations.

This TCR came from an adult with an advanced solid tumor such as melanoma, head and neck, liver or kidney cancer. The specimen was CD4+ or CD8+ T cells sorted from blood, collected in a trial of the OX40 agonist ivuxolimab. The rearrangement combines TRBV28 with TRBJ2-7; 12 bases in between match TRBD2. The CDR3 reads CASSQGAGGLAGHEQYF. The bases are TGTGCCAGCAGCCAAGGGGCTGGGGGACTAGCGGGTCACGAGCAGTACTTC.